Below, 8 T cell receptor beta chains from the same sample are listed, as sequenced in a study of blood T cell repertoires in COVID-19. Generated by immunoSEQ multiplex PCR, the TCRdb table keeps only in-frame clones and is missing some. The table lists 130,000 to 150,000 clones, around 87% of them singletons. Input material: PBMCs or T cells enriched from blood (not recorded which). The receptors here all came from a man between 60 and 70 years old who had recovered from COVID-19.

The rearrangement uses TRBV7-7 and TRBJ2-5; a weak D match, TRBD1 (6 bases). This CDR3 contains 15 residues. Germline CDR1 reads SSHAT; CDR2 reads FNYEAQ (reference sequence). V lost 6 bases and J 7 bases, leaving 21 bases between the germline ends. CDR3 sequence (DNA): TGTGCCAGCAGTCCAGGGGCGCATACCTTTTCGACCCAGTACTTC. This codes for CASSPGAHTFSTQYF.

Details on this clone: The same CDR3 also results from other DNA sequences found in this sample. The chain recombines TRBV18 with TRBJ2-1, with 9 bases aligning to TRBD2. With 3 bases clipped from V and 5 bases from J, the junction kept 5 bases outside the gene matches. The germline gives CDR1 KGHSH, CDR2 LQKENI. The CDR3 length is 15 residues. CDR3 nucleotides: TGTGCCAGCTCACCTCTCGGCGGGGGGGACAATGAGCAGTTCTTC. Its translation: CASSPLGGGDNEQFF.

This clone showed up just a few times. As DNA, the CDR3 is TGTGCCAGCAGCTTGGGGGACAGCCGTGGCTACACCTTC. Translating it yields CASSLGDSRGYTF. The V gene is TRBV5-5, the J gene TRBJ1-2; TRBD1 matches at 7 bases. CDR1 is SGHKS, CDR2 YYEKEE, per germline (reference sequence). The CDR3 extends over 13 amino acids. Trimming cost V 0 bases and J 7 bases; bases outside gene matches: 3.

The V gene is TRBV5-6, the J gene TRBJ1-4; the D gene is possibly TRBD1 (6 bases). Looked up from germline, CDR1 is SGHDT and CDR2 is YYEEEE. CDR3 length equals 15 residues. V dropped 1 base and J dropped 3 bases, with 10 bases sitting between them. CDR3 sequence reads: CASSLTGRSNEKLFF. The CDR3 nucleotides read TGTGCCAGCAGCTTGACAGGGAGATCTAATGAAAAACTGTTTTTT.

The gene calls are TRBV29-1 and TRBJ2-7; 10 positions agree with TRBD2. Germline CDR1 is SQVTM and CDR2 is ANQGSEA. Unmatched junction bases numbered 8, after V lost 7 bases and J lost 2 bases. This CDR3 spans 14 amino acids. The chain's CDR3 is CSAKGTSGAYEQYF. CDR3 in DNA: TGCAGCGCAAAAGGCACTAGCGGGGCCTACGAGCAGTACTTC.

The rearrangement uses TRBV3-1 (or the pseudogene TRBV3-2) and TRBJ2-3; 13 bases line up with TRBD2. The trim removed 6 bases at V and 3 bases at J, leaving 6 bases unmatched. The CDR3 sequence is 16 residues long. The germline V gene encodes CDR1 LGHDT and CDR2 YNNKEL (reference sequence). CDR3 region: CASSRTSGGNTDTQYF. Here the CDR3 DNA reads TGTGCCAGCAGTCGGACTAGCGGGGGAAATACAGATACGCAGTATTTT.

The rearrangement links TRBV5-1 to TRBJ2-7, with D tentatively TRBD1 (5 bases). Germline CDR1 is SGHRS and CDR2 is YFSETQ. The CDR3 runs 13 residues. Trimming shortened V by 4 bases and J by 1 base, and 9 bases separated the two germline ends. CDR3 nucleotide sequence: TGCGCCAGCAGCCCCACAGGATCCTACGAGCAGTACTTC. Translation gives CASSPTGSYEQYF.

V usage is TRBV29-1 and J usage is TRBJ1-3; 8 nucleotides match TRBD1. Germline lookup yields CDR1 SQVTM and CDR2 ANQGSEA. The CDR3 has 12 amino acids. V lost 3 bases to trimming and J lost 7 bases; unmatched junction nucleotides: 2. DNA of the CDR3: TGCAGCGTTGACACAGGGGGTAACACCATATATTTT. Translated: CSVDTGGNTIYF.